Sequencing of this T cell receptor beta chain was carried out in a study of OX40 agonist ivuxolimab in advanced cancers. Study details: An agonistic anti-OX40 (CD134) antibody, ivuxolimab, was used to treat the patients. Mean age about 60 years, range roughly 23 to 79; 82.7% male. The study, taken as a whole, reports: At doses 0.1 to 3.0 mg/kg, CD4+ and CD8+ clones expanded. Researchers report that CD8+ T cells had, on average, more expanded clones than CD4+.

V was pared by 1 base and J by 2 bases, with 2 bases of the junction left unmatched. This CDR3 has 14 residues. The V gene's germline CDR1 is SGHVS and CDR2 FQNEAQ. The assay was immunoSEQ multiplex PCR, and TCRdb's table has in-frame clones only and misses some. The sample has under 150,000 clones; 85% to 95% are singletons. Of note for this clone: Antigen specificity is unknown.

The source was CD4+ or CD8+ T cells sorted from blood, collected in a trial of the OX40 agonist ivuxolimab. The chain recombines TRBV7-8 with TRBJ2-7, with 7 bases lining up with TRBD1. The source is an adult with an advanced solid tumor such as melanoma, head and neck, liver or kidney cancer. The CDR3 loop is CASSLEQGTYEQYF. DNA of the CDR3: TGTGCCAGCAGCTTAGAACAGGGGACCTACGAGCAGTACTTC.